Sequencing of this TCR beta chain was carried out in a study of a mutant IDH1 vaccine in newly diagnosed glioma. Study-wide context: Patients were started on vaccination 4-6 weeks after radiotherapy alone, or with temozolomide cycles. Earlier therapy was either radiotherapy, temozolomide, or both, and most got both.

A remark on this clone: The antigen remains unidentified.

The assay was immunoSEQ multiplex PCR, and TCRdb's table has in-frame clones only and misses some. Here the sample spans tens of thousands of clones, 88% being singletons. Time point here: week 35, safety follow-up. In every dose of vaccine, 300 ug of mutant IDH1 20-mer peptide was given alongside topical imiquimod. CDR3 length equals 13 residues. Trimming removed 5 bases at V and 1 base at J, with 8 bases between. Germline assignment: CDR1 MNHNS and CDR2 SASEGT. V is TRBV6-1 and J is TRBJ1-1; no definite D call. Here the sequenced sample was PBMCs, taken from a glioma patient whose treatment included an IDH1 peptide vaccine. The TCR originated in a woman between 35 and 50 years old with glioma. The CDR3 coding sequence is TGTGCCAGCAGTCAGTTCTCGAACACTGAAGCTTTCTTT. Translating it yields CASSQFSNTEAFF.